This passage covers 23 T cell receptor beta chains from one sample sequenced in a study of blood T cells in healthy people across ages. Next came a second PCR, run for about 7 to 11 cycles, which used a sample-barcoded 5' primer along with a J-beta primer mix. TCRdb ran MiXCR on the 5' RACE reads and lists one entry per CDR3 protein. This table has some 700,000 distinct CDR3 sequences, 22% appearing once. Specimen: blood. The receptors were gathered from a man aged 65 to 79 in good health.

The chain carries TRBV7-9 and TRBJ1-1; maybe TRBD1 (5 bases). V lost 2 bases, J lost 4 bases, and 8 bases lay in between. This CDR3 is built from 13 residues. Germline V gene data show CDR1 as SEHNR and CDR2 as FQNEAQ (reference sequence). CDR3 coding DNA: TGTGCCAGCAGCTTACAGGGTTCCACTGAAGCTTTCTTT. Its protein is CASSLQGSTEAFF.

This clonotype showed up just a few times. The chain recombines TRBV5-1 with TRBJ2-5; 9 nucleotides agree with TRBD2. This CDR3 is built from 15 residues. The junction had 4 bases not matched to a gene; V was cut back by 2 bases and J by 2 bases. The V gene's germline CDR1 is SGHRS and CDR2 YFSETQ. Written as DNA, the CDR3 is TGCGCCAGCAGCTTCCAGACTAGCGGACAAGAGACCCAGTACTTC. Its translation is CASSFQTSGQETQYF.

The rearrangement links TRBV18 to TRBJ2-5; D is possibly TRBD1 (5 bases). Germline V gene lookup returns CDR1 KGHSH and CDR2 LQKENI. The CDR3 has 14 residues. V was clipped by 5 bases and J by 4 bases, with 14 bases between them. CDR3 DNA: TGTGCCAGCTCAGGCGGCAGGGCCCCAGAGACCCAGTACTTC. Protein sequence: CASSGGRAPETQYF.

The V gene is TRBV2, the J gene TRBJ2-4; D perhaps matches TRBD1 (5 bases). The CDR3 runs 18 residues. Between the trimmed V and J ends, which lost 6 bases and 0 bases, there was a span of 21 bases. The V gene's germline CDR1 is SNHLY and CDR2 FYNNEI. CDR3 bases: TGTGCCAGCAGCCCCATCCCCACAGGCGAGCTAGCCAAAAACATTCAGTACTTC. Translating it yields CASSPIPTGELAKNIQYF. Supplemented by reference TRBV2 and TRBJ2-4, the full variable domain reads EPEVTQTPSHQVTQMGQEVILRCVPISNHLYFYWYRQILGQKVEFLVSFYNNEISEKSEIFDDQFSVERPDGSNFTLKIRSTKLEDSAMYFCASSPIPTGELAKNIQYFGAGTRLSVL.

This clonotype was seen a few times. The CDR3 region has the DNA TGCAGTGCTAAAATCTCTAGGGAGGGCTATGGCTACACCTTC. Its translation is CSAKISREGYGYTF. The chain combines TRBV20-1 with TRBJ1-2; no reliable D call. This CDR3 spans 14 amino acids. Trimming left V 4 bases short and J 4 bases short, with 16 bases between. Germline lookup yields CDR1 DFQATT and CDR2 SNEGSKA (reference sequence).

About this clonotype itself: Just one base apart from a much larger clone, this may be a read error. The chain joins TRBV11-2 to TRBJ2-5; a weak D match, TRBD1 (6 bases). CDR3 length: 12 residues. Germline assignment: CDR1 SGHAT and CDR2 FQNNGV. In DNA, the CDR3 is TGTGCCAGCAGACGGACAGACAATGAGCGGTTCTTC. It encodes CASRRTDNERFF. The full variable domain, completed using reference TRBV11-2 and TRBJ2-5, is EAGVAQSPRYKIIEKRQSVAFWCNPISGHATLYWYQQILGQGPKLLIQFQNNGVVDDSQLPKDRFSAERLKGVDSTLKIQPAKLEDSAVYLCASRRTDNERFFGPGTRLLVL.

This clonotype was counted between two and nine times. DNA of the CDR3: TGCAGTGTACCCGGACTAGCGGCCTCAGATACGCAGTATTTT. It is translated as CSVPGLAASDTQYF. The chain combines TRBV20-1 with TRBJ2-3; 10 bases line up with TRBD2. The CDR3 contains 14 residues. Trimming took 7 bases from V and 4 from J; bases not matched to a gene: 8. Germline CDR1 reads DFQATT; CDR2 reads SNEGSKA (reference sequence).

This clonotype was recorded once. V is TRBV6-1 and J is TRBJ2-7; D may be TRBD1 or TRBD2 (5 bases each). The CDR3 length is 13 residues. Germline V gene sequence: CDR1 MNHNS, CDR2 SASEGT. V dropped 5 bases and J dropped 6 bases, with 14 bases sitting between them. The CDR3 DNA reads TGTGCCAGCAGTAGCCGCAGGGAGCTCGAGCAGTACTTC. Translated: CASSSRRELEQYF.

The table lists this clonotype with a few counts. The chain recombines TRBV20-1 with TRBJ2-5; 11 nucleotides agree with TRBD2. Germline-derived CDR1 and CDR2 are DFQATT and SNEGSKA (reference sequence). Unmatched junction bases numbered 13, after V lost 2 bases and J lost 5 bases. CDR3 length equals 17 residues. CDR3 sequence: CSARKSGTSGLGETQYF. The CDR3 region has the DNA TGCAGTGCTAGAAAAAGCGGGACTAGCGGCCTGGGGGAGACCCAGTACTTC.

The chain combines TRBV20-1 with TRBJ2-3, with 13 bases aligning to TRBD2. The CDR3 loop spans 16 amino acids. Per the germline V gene, CDR1 is DFQATT and CDR2 is SNEGSKA (reference sequence). Unmatched junction bases numbered 7, after V lost 7 bases and J lost 0 bases. The CDR3 region is CSVGGLAGPSTDTQYF. The CDR3 DNA reads TGCAGTGTGGGGGGACTAGCGGGACCTAGCACAGATACGCAGTATTTT.

The chain couples TRBV14 to TRBJ1-2, with D hard to call. The CDR3 is 13 residues long. CDR1 is SGHDN and CDR2 is FVKESK in the germline V gene. Trimming took 7 bases from V and 0 from J, leaving 9 bases between them. The CDR3 DNA is TGTGCCAGCACAACAGACTCTAACTATGGCTACACCTTC. It is translated as CASTTDSNYGYTF.

In its sample, this clonotype was seen a few times. V and J are TRBV12-3 or TRBV12-4 and TRBJ2-5; D may match TRBD1 or TRBD2 (5 bases each). The closer fit of TRBJ2-1 to the DNA end suggests the J call may be wrong. CDR3 size: 13 residues. CDR3 amino acids: CASSLGEGNEQFF. The CDR3 DNA is TGTGCCAGCAGTTTGGGGGAAGGGAATGAGCAGTTCTTC.

This clonotype has only a few counts. A read error may account for a junction end that differs from germline. The chain links TRBV3-1 to TRBJ2-1, with D hard to call. This CDR3 spans 13 amino acids. The V gene's germline CDR1 is LGHDT and CDR2 YNNKEL (reference sequence). CDR3 DNA sequence: TGTGCCAGCAGCCAACTTCGGGTTCCCGGAATCTACTTC. Its protein product is CASSQLRVPGIYF.

As for this clonotype: Relative to the germline gene, one junction end is altered; a read error may explain this. The rearrangement links TRBV5-1 to TRBJ1-1; D remains unclear. Per the germline V gene, CDR1 is SGHRS and CDR2 is YFSETQ. The CDR3 has 14 amino acids. CDR3 bases: TGCGCCAGCAGCTTGCATACAGAGAACACTGAAGTTTTCTTT. Translation: CASSLHTENTEVFF.

CDR3 DNA: TGTGCCAGCAGCCAAGCCCGAGAGGGGCAGTATTTT. Residues: CASSQAREGQYF. V is TRBV3-1 and J is TRBJ2-3, with D perhaps matching TRBD2 (5 bases). Germline CDR1 and CDR2: LGHDT and YNNKEL (reference sequence). V was pared by 1 base and J by 11 bases, with 10 bases between. The CDR3 is 12 amino acids.

Only a few counts were recorded for this clonotype. This chain links TRBV29-1 with TRBJ2-7; perhaps TRBD2 as D (6 bases). The assigned J gene may be wrong: the sequence end matches TRBJ2-5 better. The CDR3 spans 14 residues. The germline V gene encodes CDR1 SQVTM and CDR2 ANQGSEA. CDR3 DNA: TGCAGCATACCGAGGGAGGCAGGGCACGAGACCCAGTACTTC. Translation gives CSIPREAGHETQYF.

This clonotype was observed a handful of times. The chain couples TRBV15 to TRBJ2-2; 10 nucleotides match TRBD2. The V and J ends lost 1 base and 8 bases, in that order; junction bases with no gene match: 10. Germline loops: CDR1 LNHNV, CDR2 YYDKDF (reference sequence). The CDR3 covers 17 residues. The CDR3 bases are TGTGCCACCAGCAGAGGGCTAGCGGGGGCCCGGGAAGGGGAGCTGTTTTTT. This translates into CATSRGLAGAREGELFF.

The table lists this clonotype with a few counts. Germline and junction disagree at one end, which may indicate a read error. The V call is TRBV24-1, the J call TRBJ2-2; TRBD1 or TRBD2 may be the D gene (6 bases each). CDR1 and CDR2 (germline): KGHDR, SFDVKD. This CDR3 region has 14 residues. The CDR3 DNA is TGTGCCACCAGTGATTTGCGGGGGCCCGGGGGGCTGTTTTTT. This encodes CATSDLRGPGGLFF.

V usage is TRBV12-3 or TRBV12-4 and J usage is TRBJ2-5, with a weak D call TRBD2 (6 bases). The CDR3 loop spans 14 amino acids. Trimming shortened V by 7 bases and J by 4 bases, and 16 bases separated the two germline ends. CDR3 sequence (DNA): TGTGCCAGCACCGCGGACGGGAGCGGAGAGACCCAGTACTTC. Protein sequence: CASTADGSGETQYF.

V usage is TRBV12-3 or TRBV12-4 and J usage is TRBJ1-4, with 9 positions matching TRBD1. There are 15 residues in the CDR3. Trimming at V came to 3 bases and at J to 5 bases, leaving 4 bases not matched to a gene. CDR3 nucleotide sequence: TGTGCCAGCAGTTTCCCGACAGGGGGAAATGAAAAACTGTTTTTT. Encoded protein: CASSFPTGGNEKLFF.

The sample holds a few counts of this clonotype. The chain combines TRBV6-2 or TRBV6-3 with TRBJ1-1, with D possibly being TRBD1 (5 bases). V was cut by 6 bases and J by 8 bases, with 22 bases left in between. The germline CDR1 and CDR2 sequences are MNHEY and SVGEGT. This CDR3 has 15 amino acids. In nucleotides, the CDR3 is TGTGCCAGCAGCCCTACTCCGCCGGGGCTGGTCGAAGCTTTCTTT. Its protein product is CASSPTPPGLVEAFF.

This clonotype appeared a few times. The gene calls are TRBV5-5 and TRBJ1-1; D not resolved. The CDR3 runs 14 residues. Germline V CDR1 and CDR2: SGHKS, YYEKEE (reference sequence). Trimming took off 1 base at V and 2 bases at J, with 9 bases between the two ends. The CDR3 nucleotides are TGTGCCAGCAGCTTGACGGCGGATAACACTGAAGCTTTCTTT. Translation gives CASSLTADNTEAFF.

This chain uses TRBV2 with TRBJ2-3; D remains ambiguous. From germline, CDR1 is SNHLY and CDR2 FYNNEI. The CDR3 is 15 amino acids. Deletions cut 2 bases from V and 7 bases from J, with 16 bases between. The CDR3 protein is CASSEKSRVTYTQYF. Here the CDR3 DNA reads TGTGCCAGCAGTGAAAAGTCAAGGGTTACTTATACGCAGTATTTT.